What follows is one T cell receptor beta chain and its context. Losses at the gene ends were 6 bases for V and 0 bases for J; bases not matched to a gene: 4. Germline CDR1 and CDR2: MNHEY and SMNVEV (reference sequence). CDR3 length: 15 residues. The data were taken from a study of T cell changes during pregnancy in multiple sclerosis. Assay: immunoSEQ multiplex PCR; the TCRdb copy retains only in-frame clones and omits some. The sample lists approximately 79,000 clones, more than 80% occurring once. The chain couples TRBV27 to TRBJ1-4; 7 nucleotides line up with TRBD1. The input for sequencing was CD4+ T cells from peripheral blood mononuclear cells, taken before pregnancy. The TCR originated in a female donor with multiple sclerosis, enrolled in a pregnancy study. This CDR3 reads CASRSQGATNEKLFF. The CDR3 DNA reads TGTGCCAGCAGGAGTCAGGGGGCAACTAATGAAAAACTGTTTTTT.